Reported below is one T cell receptor beta chain. One junction end does not reproduce the germline sequence, and a read error may be involved. Looked up from germline, CDR1 is SGHRS and CDR2 is YFSETQ. The CDR3 is made up of 14 amino acids. Genomic DNA constituted the template upon which TCR beta VDJ and CDR3 profiling was performed. MiXCR, applied by TCRdb to the reads, yields one record per CDR3 protein. The profile shows fewer than 300,000 distinct CDR3 sequences, approximately 82% of them singletons. These data belong to a study of CD8+CD57+ T cells in acquired aplastic anemia. Looking at the study overall: DNA from sorted CD4+ and CD8+ cells averaged around 3 ug.

The sequenced patients had an expansion of CD8+CD57+ cells seen by flow cytometry. The receptor was isolated from a human donor with aplastic anemia. The chain combines TRBV5-1 with TRBJ2-3; D assignment may be TRBD1 or TRBD2 (5 bases each). The specimen was sorted CD4+, CD8+, or CD8+CD57+ T cells (not recorded which) from PBMCs. The CDR3 nucleotides read TGTGCCAGCAGCTTGGAGAGGGGCCCCCATACGCAGTATTTT. It is translated as CASSLERGPHTQYF.